Shown below are 18 T cell receptor beta chains from a single sample sequenced in a study of cytomegalovirus exposure and HLA in healthy donors. 60 Vbeta and 13 Jbeta primers were used in PCR. Repertoires were generated with immunoSEQ multiplex PCR, while TCRdb's copy carries only in-frame clones and drops some. The sample shows 150,000 or so clones, and about 2% sits with its ten largest clones. Sequences were obtained from PBMCs. The receptors were gathered from a man aged 25 to 40 in good health and CMV-seronegative.

The chain links TRBV10-2 to TRBJ2-5; 10 positions match TRBD2. The J call is in doubt because the DNA end fits TRBJ2-7 better. Germline V gene sequence: CDR1 WSHSY, CDR2 SAAADI. CDR3 length: 19 residues. DNA of the CDR3: TGCGCCAGCAGTCTAGGGACTAGCGCAAAACCTGTGAGCTCCTACGAGCAGTACTTC. Protein product: CASSLGTSAKPVSSYEQYF.

The chain combines TRBV18 with TRBJ2-1; tentative D call: TRBD1 (6 bases). The CDR3 is 14 amino acids. V was clipped by 6 bases and J by 7 bases, with 16 bases between them. The germline V gene has CDR1 KGHSH and CDR2 LQKENI. The DNA for the CDR3 is TGTGCCAGCTCCCTATGGGGGCGTCGGAATGAGCAGTTCTTC. Translated, it gives CASSLWGRRNEQFF.

This chain connects TRBV5-6 to TRBJ2-1; possible D gene TRBD2, 5 bases. The germline V gene encodes CDR1 SGHDT and CDR2 YYEEEE. The CDR3 contains 15 residues. V was trimmed by 0 bases and J by 6 bases, leaving 13 bases between them. For the CDR3, the DNA is TGTGCCAGCAGCTTGGGGGGTAGCGTCATCAATGAGCAGTTCTTC. The encoded protein is CASSLGGSVINEQFF.

J is TRBJ2-1 and V is TRBV5-4, with 7 bases aligning to TRBD2. The J segment lost 2 bases and the V segment lost 6 bases, leaving 8 bases of the junction unmatched. Germline CDR1 and CDR2: SGHNT and YYREEE (reference sequence). The CDR3 loop spans 15 amino acids. CDR3: CASKPSSGTYNEQFF. In DNA form, the CDR3 reads TGTGCCAGCAAACCGTCTAGCGGCACCTACAATGAGCAGTTCTTC.

The chain has TRBV5-5 and TRBJ1-5; 7 bases match TRBD1. V dropped 4 bases and J dropped 0; count of bases not matched to a gene: 4. The CDR3 consists of 15 residues. Germline loops: CDR1 SGHKS, CDR2 YYEKEE (reference sequence). This chain's CDR3 is CASSGTAYSNQPQHF. The CDR3 coding sequence is TGTGCCAGCAGCGGGACAGCCTATAGCAATCAGCCCCAGCATTTT.

V usage is TRBV7-9 and J usage is TRBJ2-5; 11 bases map to TRBD2. Germline CDR1 SEHNR, CDR2 FQNEAQ (reference sequence). V lost 5 bases, J lost 4 bases, and 6 bases stayed unmatched. The CDR3 consists of 15 residues. CDR3 DNA sequence: TGTGCCAGCAGCAAAACCGGGACTAGCGGAGAGACCCAGTACTTC. It is translated as CASSKTGTSGETQYF. Full variable domain (rest looked up from reference TRBV7-9 and TRBJ2-5): DTGVSQNPRHKITKRGQNVTFRCDPISEHNRLYWYRQTLGQGPEFLTYFQNEAQLEKSRLLSDRFSAERPKGSFSTLEIQRTEQGDSAMYLCASSKTGTSGETQYFGPGTRLLVL.

This chain links TRBV6-1 with TRBJ2-5; 7 bases map to TRBD2. The CDR3 is 16 residues long. Germline CDR1 and CDR2: MNHNS and SASEGT. V lost 1 base and J lost 1; bases outside the gene matches: 6. CDR3 in DNA: TGTGCCAGCAGTGAAGTCTGGGGGGGGGTCCAAGAGACCCAGTACTTC. Translated, it gives CASSEVWGGVQETQYF.

The chain joins TRBV7-2 to TRBJ2-7, with a possible D match to TRBD2 (6 bases). The germline CDR1 and CDR2 sequences are SGHTA and FQGNSA. Trimming pared 5 bases from V and 2 bases from J, leaving 13 bases between. This CDR3 has 14 amino acids. CDR3 sequence: CASSGGRLTYEQYF. For the CDR3, the DNA is TGTGCCAGCAGCGGAGGGAGGCTCACCTACGAGCAGTACTTC.

This CDR3 is CASSAGQYNSPLHF. CDR3 DNA: TGTGCCAGCAGCGCGGGACAGTATAATTCACCCCTCCACTTT. This chain connects TRBV7-9 to TRBJ1-6; 7 bases are a match to TRBD1. The V gene end was trimmed by 5 bases and the J gene end by 4 bases; junction bases not matched to a gene: 2. The CDR3 has 14 amino acids. Germline V CDR1 and CDR2: SEHNR, FQNEAQ (reference sequence).

This chain uses TRBV7-9 with TRBJ2-7; D gene uncertain. The CDR3 is 15 amino acids. Trimming took 7 bases from V and 0 from J, leaving 16 bases between them. Germline V gene lookup returns CDR1 SEHNR and CDR2 FQNEAQ (reference sequence). The CDR3 region is CASTQARPLSYEQYF. For the CDR3, the DNA is TGTGCCAGCACCCAAGCGCGGCCTCTCTCCTACGAGCAGTACTTC.

The chain recombines TRBV6-5 with TRBJ1-1, with TRBD1 as a possible D gene (6 bases). The CDR3 is made up of 16 amino acids. CDR1 and CDR2 from the germline V gene are MNHEY and SVGAGI. V was trimmed by 2 bases and J by 4 bases, leaving 17 bases between them. CDR3 sequence: CASSYQEGGVRTEAFF. The CDR3 DNA reads TGTGCCAGCAGTTACCAGGAGGGGGGGGTGCGCACTGAAGCTTTCTTT.

The V call is TRBV5-6, the J call TRBJ1-4; D is unresolved. V lost 0 bases and J 0 bases, leaving 18 bases between the germline ends. The CDR3 has 19 amino acids. CDR1 is SGHDT and CDR2 is YYEEEE in the germline V gene. CDR3 residues: CASSLADSLFPTTNEKLFF. The CDR3 nucleotides read TGTGCCAGCAGCTTGGCCGATTCACTTTTCCCCACAACTAATGAAAAACTGTTTTTT. Full variable domain (remainder filled in from reference TRBV5-6 and TRBJ1-4): DAGVTQSPTHLIKTRGQQVTLRCSPKSGHDTVSWYQQALGQGPQFIFQYYEEEERQRGNFPDRFSGHQFPNYSSELNVNALLLGDSALYLCASSLADSLFPTTNEKLFFGSGTQLSVL.

V is TRBV2 and J is TRBJ1-2; 10 bases line up with TRBD1. The CDR3 contains 16 residues. The V gene's germline CDR1 is SNHLY and CDR2 FYNNEI. J was trimmed by 5 bases and V by 7 bases; bases with no gene match: 13. The DNA of the CDR3 is TGTGCCAGCATCCGGGACAGGGGTGCCCAGACGTATGGCTACACCTTC. The encoded protein is CASIRDRGAQTYGYTF.

V gene TRBV27 combines with J gene TRBJ1-2, with D maybe TRBD1 (5 bases). The CDR3 extends over 15 amino acids. Germline V lookup: CDR1 MNHEY, CDR2 SMNVEV (reference sequence). Trimming shortened V by 6 bases and J by 2 bases, and 16 bases separated the two germline ends. In DNA form, the CDR3 reads TGTGCCAGCAGCTCGACCGCAGGGTACAACTATGGCTACACCTTC. As protein: CASSSTAGYNYGYTF.

The chain has TRBV5-6 and TRBJ1-3; D is perhaps TRBD1 (6 bases). Germline loops: CDR1 SGHDT, CDR2 YYEEEE. Trimming removed 0 bases from V and 3 bases from J, with 10 bases in between. This CDR3 is 15 amino acids long. The CDR3 here is CASSLDQGLGNTIYF. CDR3 bases: TGTGCCAGCAGCTTGGATCAGGGGCTTGGAAACACCATATATTTT.

The chain joins TRBV6-1 to TRBJ2-7; D is possibly TRBD2 (6 bases). V dropped 7 bases and J dropped 1 base, with 11 bases sitting between them. The V gene's germline CDR1 is MNHNS and CDR2 SASEGT. CDR3 length equals 13 residues. In DNA, the CDR3 is TGTGCCAGCACCTTCGGAGGGTCCTACGAGCAGTACTTC. Amino acids: CASTFGGSYEQYF.

The chain recombines TRBV5-8 with TRBJ2-3; TRBD2 matches 9 bases. There are 16 residues in the CDR3. Germline V gene lookup returns CDR1 SGHTS and CDR2 YDEGEE. V lost 3 bases to trimming and J lost 7 bases; unmatched junction nucleotides: 12. CDR3 sequence reads: CASSSTGAGGLNTQYF. Written as DNA, the CDR3 is TGTGCCAGCAGCTCTACCGGGGCGGGAGGGCTCAATACGCAGTATTTT.

The rearrangement links TRBV9 to TRBJ2-2; D is possibly TRBD2 (7 bases). From germline, CDR1 is SGDLS and CDR2 YYNGEE. Between the trimmed V and J ends, which lost 3 bases and 6 bases, there was a span of 15 bases. The CDR3 covers 15 residues. Written as DNA, the CDR3 is TGTGCCAGCAGCGCTTTGGGGGGGGCCCCCGGGGAGCTGTTTTTT. Residues: CASSALGGAPGELFF.